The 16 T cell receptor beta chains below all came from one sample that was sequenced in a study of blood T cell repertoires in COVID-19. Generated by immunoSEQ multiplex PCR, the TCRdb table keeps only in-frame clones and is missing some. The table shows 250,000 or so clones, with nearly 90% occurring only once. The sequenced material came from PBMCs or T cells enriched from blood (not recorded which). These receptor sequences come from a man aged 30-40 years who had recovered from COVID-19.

The CDR3: CATSGRSGITGELFF. CDR3 nucleotides: TGTGCCACCAGCGGAAGGTCAGGGATTACCGGGGAGCTGTTTTTT. This sequence joins TRBV15 and TRBJ2-2; tentative D call: TRBD1 (5 bases). V lost 5 bases and J lost 5, with 15 bases in between. Germline V gene lookup returns CDR1 LNHNV and CDR2 YYDKDF (reference sequence). The length of the CDR3 is 15 residues.

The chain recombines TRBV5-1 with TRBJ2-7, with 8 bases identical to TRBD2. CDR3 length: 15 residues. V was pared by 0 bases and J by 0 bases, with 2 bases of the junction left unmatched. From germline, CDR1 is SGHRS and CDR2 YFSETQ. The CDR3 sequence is CASSLVSGSSYEQYF. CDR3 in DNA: TGCGCCAGCAGCTTGGTAAGCGGGAGCTCCTACGAGCAGTACTTC.

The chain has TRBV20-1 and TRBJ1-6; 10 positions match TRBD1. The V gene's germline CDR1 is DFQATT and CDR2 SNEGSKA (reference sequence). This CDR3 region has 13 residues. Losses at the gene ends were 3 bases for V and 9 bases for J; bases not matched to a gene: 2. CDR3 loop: CSASRDRGSPLHF. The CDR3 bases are TGCAGTGCTAGTAGGGACAGGGGTTCACCCCTCCACTTT.

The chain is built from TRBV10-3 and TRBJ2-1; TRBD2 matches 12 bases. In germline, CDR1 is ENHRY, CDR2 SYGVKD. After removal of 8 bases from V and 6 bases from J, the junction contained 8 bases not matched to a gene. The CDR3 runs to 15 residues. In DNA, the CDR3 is TGTGCCATCGGGGGACTAGCGGGCCGAGGCAATGAGCAGTTCTTC. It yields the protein CAIGGLAGRGNEQFF.

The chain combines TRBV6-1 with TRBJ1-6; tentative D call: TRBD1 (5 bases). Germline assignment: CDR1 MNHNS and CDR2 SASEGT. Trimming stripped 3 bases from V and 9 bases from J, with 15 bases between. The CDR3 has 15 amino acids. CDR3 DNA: TGTGCCAGCAGTGAGGCAGGGTGGCATCGTTCACCCCTCCACTTT. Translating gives CASSEAGWHRSPLHF.

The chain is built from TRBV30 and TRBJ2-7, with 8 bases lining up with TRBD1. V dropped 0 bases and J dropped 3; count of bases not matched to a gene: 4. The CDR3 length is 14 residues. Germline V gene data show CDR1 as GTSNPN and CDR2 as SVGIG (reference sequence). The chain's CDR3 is CAWSVLGQGYEQYF. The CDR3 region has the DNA TGTGCCTGGAGTGTACTCGGACAGGGCTACGAGCAGTACTTC.

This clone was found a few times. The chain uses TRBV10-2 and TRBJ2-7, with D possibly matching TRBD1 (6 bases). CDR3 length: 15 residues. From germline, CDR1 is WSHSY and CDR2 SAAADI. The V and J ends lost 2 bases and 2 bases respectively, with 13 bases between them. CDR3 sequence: CASSEAGEHPYEQYF. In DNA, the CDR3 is TGCGCCAGCAGTGAGGCAGGGGAGCACCCCTACGAGCAGTACTTC.

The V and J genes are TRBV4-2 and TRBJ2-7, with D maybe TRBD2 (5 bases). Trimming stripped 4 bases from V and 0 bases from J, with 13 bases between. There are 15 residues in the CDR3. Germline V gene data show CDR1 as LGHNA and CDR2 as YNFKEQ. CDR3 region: CASSPLPGNSYEQYF. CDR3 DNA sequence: TGTGCCAGCAGCCCACTACCGGGGAACTCCTACGAGCAGTACTTC.

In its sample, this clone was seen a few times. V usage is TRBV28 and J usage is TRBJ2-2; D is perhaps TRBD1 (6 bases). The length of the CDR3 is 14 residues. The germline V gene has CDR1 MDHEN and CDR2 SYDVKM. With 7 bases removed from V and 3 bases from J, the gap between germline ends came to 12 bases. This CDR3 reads CASNRVGDTGELFF. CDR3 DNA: TGTGCCAGCAACAGGGTTGGAGACACCGGGGAGCTGTTTTTT.

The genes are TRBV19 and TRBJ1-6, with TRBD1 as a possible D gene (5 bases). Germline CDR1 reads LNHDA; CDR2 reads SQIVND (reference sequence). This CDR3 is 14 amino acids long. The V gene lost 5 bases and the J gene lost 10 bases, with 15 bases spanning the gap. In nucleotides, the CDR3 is TGTGCCAGTAGTGGGTCCTGGAGGGACTCACCCCTCCACTTT. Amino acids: CASSGSWRDSPLHF.

Here the CDR3 reads CASSERGDTQYF. For the CDR3, the DNA is TGTGCCAGCAGTGAACGGGGAGATACGCAGTATTTT. This rearrangement joins TRBV6-1 to TRBJ2-3; TRBD2 might be the D (5 bases). There are 12 residues in the CDR3. V lost 2 bases and J 5 bases, leaving 5 bases between the germline ends. Germline-derived CDR1 and CDR2 are MNHNS and SASEGT.

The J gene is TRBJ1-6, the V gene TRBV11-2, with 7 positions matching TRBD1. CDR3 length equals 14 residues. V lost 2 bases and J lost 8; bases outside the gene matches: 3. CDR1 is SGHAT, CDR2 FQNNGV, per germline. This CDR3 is CASSLRQGDSPLHF. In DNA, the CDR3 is TGTGCCAGCAGCTTAAGACAGGGTGATTCACCCCTCCACTTT.

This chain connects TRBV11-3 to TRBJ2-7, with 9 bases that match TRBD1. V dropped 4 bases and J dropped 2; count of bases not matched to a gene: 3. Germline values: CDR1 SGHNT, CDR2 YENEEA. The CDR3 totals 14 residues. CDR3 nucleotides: TGTGCCAGCAGCTATAGGACAGGGGCCTACGAGCAGTACTTC. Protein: CASSYRTGAYEQYF.

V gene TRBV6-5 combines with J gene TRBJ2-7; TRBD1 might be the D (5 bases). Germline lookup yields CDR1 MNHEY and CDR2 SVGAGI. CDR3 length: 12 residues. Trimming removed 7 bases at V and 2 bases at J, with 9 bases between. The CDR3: CASMQGTYEQYF. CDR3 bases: TGTGCCAGCATGCAGGGTACCTACGAGCAGTACTTC.

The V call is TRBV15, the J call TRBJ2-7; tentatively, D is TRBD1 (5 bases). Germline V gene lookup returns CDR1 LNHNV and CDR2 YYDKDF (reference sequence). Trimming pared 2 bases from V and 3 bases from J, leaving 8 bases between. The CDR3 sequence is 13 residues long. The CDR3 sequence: CATSRPQGYEQYF. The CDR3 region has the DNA TGTGCCACCAGCAGACCCCAGGGCTACGAGCAGTACTTC. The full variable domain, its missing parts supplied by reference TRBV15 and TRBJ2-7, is DAMVIQNPRYQVTQFGKPVTLSCSQTLNHNVMYWYQQKSSQAPKLLFHYYDKDFNNEADTPDNFQSRRPNTSFCFLDIRSPGLGDTAMYLCATSRPQGYEQYFGPGTRLTVT.

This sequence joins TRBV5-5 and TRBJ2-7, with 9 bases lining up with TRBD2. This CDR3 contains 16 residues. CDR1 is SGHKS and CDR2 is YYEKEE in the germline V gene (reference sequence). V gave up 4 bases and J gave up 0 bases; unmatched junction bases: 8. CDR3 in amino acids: CASSRLLAGGSYEQYF. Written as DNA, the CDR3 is TGTGCCAGCAGCCGCCTACTAGCGGGCGGCTCCTACGAGCAGTACTTC.